This T cell receptor beta chain is drawn from a study of blood T cell repertoires in COVID-19. On this clone: This CDR3 is also generated by other DNA sequences in the sample.

The CDR3 totals 12 residues. Germline CDR1 and CDR2: LGHDT and YNNKEL (reference sequence). Trimming stripped 1 base from V and 5 bases from J, with 3 bases between. This table comes from immunoSEQ multiplex PCR, and its TCRdb copy is limited to in-frame clones, with some not included. The repertoire has some 350,000 clones, approximately 92% of them found once; the top ten carry 0.9% to 1.1%. The chain uses TRBV3-1 (or the pseudogene TRBV3-2) and TRBJ1-5; no definite D call. The sample taken for sequencing was PBMCs or T cells enriched from blood (not recorded which). The sequence derives from a man aged 18-30 years who had recovered from COVID-19. The CDR3 spells CASSQADQPQHF. The CDR3 DNA sequence: TGTGCCAGCAGCCAAGCAGATCAGCCCCAGCATTTT.